Below, 3 T cell receptor beta chains from the same sample are listed, as sequenced in a study of human T cells and chemical hapten exposure. Each CDR3 protein is one row after TCRdb ran MiXCR on the RACE reads. The sample includes 280,000 or so distinct CDR3 sequences, roughly 7.4% seen only once; the top ten take 0.9% to 1.5%. Time point reported: pre-sensitization, week 0. Treatment specified: therapeutic diphenylcyclopropenone sensitization with weekly scalp DPC. The starting material was whole blood, obtained in connection with sensitization to the hapten diphenylcyclopropenone (DPC). The source is a man younger than 30 with alopecia areata. Some clones in this sample may be carry-over from other donors' samples.

This clonotype appeared a few times. The chain recombines TRBV27 with TRBJ2-3, with 8 bases fitting TRBD2. J lost 2 bases, V lost 5 bases, and 9 bases had no gene match. Germline V CDR1 and CDR2: MNHEY, SMNVEV (reference sequence). The CDR3 consists of 16 residues. CDR3 sequence reads: CASSDAKRGHTDTQYF. CDR3 coding DNA: TGTGCCAGCAGTGATGCGAAGCGGGGGCACACAGATACGCAGTATTTT.

This chain uses TRBV3-1 with TRBJ1-6; TRBD1 agrees at 9 bases. V was clipped by 1 base and J by 10 bases; unmatched bases: 11. This CDR3 has 17 amino acids. Germline V gives CDR1 LGHDT, CDR2 YNNKEL (reference sequence). CDR3 sequence: CASSQGSGTGSGSPLHF. The CDR3 DNA sequence: TGTGCCAGCAGCCAAGGGTCCGGGACAGGGTCCGGGTCACCCCTCCACTTT. Full variable domain (remainder filled in from reference TRBV3-1 and TRBJ1-6): DTAVSQTPKYLVTQMGNDKSIKCEQNLGHDTMYWYKQDSKKFLKIMFSYNNKELIINETVPNRFSPKSPDKAHLNLHINSLELGDSAVYFCASSQGSGTGSGSPLHFGNGTRLTVT.

This clonotype was counted many times. This chain uses TRBV11-2 with TRBJ2-7; 7 bases match TRBD1. The CDR3 loop spans 12 amino acids. The germline gives CDR1 SGHAT, CDR2 FQNNGV. J was trimmed by 5 bases and V by 6 bases; bases with no gene match: 4. CDR3 sequence: CASRAQGNEQYV. CDR3 DNA sequence: TGTGCCAGCAGAGCACAGGGGAACGAGCAGTACGTC.